The rows below give T cell receptor beta chains drawn from one sample of a study of regulatory T cells in long-lasting Graves disease. From the multiplex PCR reads, TCRdb called clonotypes with MiXCR, one entry per CDR3 protein. In the table there are approximately 210,000 distinct CDR3 sequences, around 19% of which are singletons. The sequencing here drew on peripheral blood mononuclear cells (PBMCs), taken at new diagnosis, from a patient treated with antithyroid drugs. The receptors here all came from a female donor with Graves disease. Both conserved end residues are part of each CDR3. Fields, in order: clone size, V gene, J gene, D gene, CDR3 protein, CDR3 DNA. A D gene is named only where the DNA matches it firmly. Expanded clones get a size class; other rows say once, few or many, or leave the size out.

size: many
V: TRBV6-1
J: TRBJ2-2
D: .
CDR3: CASSEQGGGELFF
DNA: TGTGCCAGCAGTGAACAGGGAGGCGGGGAGCTGTTTTTT

size: many
V: TRBV7-2
J: TRBJ1-2
D: TRBD1
CDR3: CASRSDRGNYGYTF
DNA: TGTGCCAGCAGAAGTGACAGGGGGAACTATGGCTACACCTTC

size: many
V: TRBV15
J: TRBJ2-1
D: .
CDR3: CATSLVRGEQFF
DNA: TGTGCCACCAGCCTCGTCAGAGGTGAGCAGTTCTTC

size: many
V: TRBV28
J: TRBJ2-7
D: TRBD1
CDR3: CASIGRTGKLREQYF
DNA: TGTGCCAGCATAGGGCGGACAGGGAAGCTCCGGGAGCAGTACTTC

size: many
V: TRBV3-1
J: TRBJ2-1
D: TRBD2
CDR3: CASSLLPVASGRDEQFF
DNA: TGTGCCAGCAGCCTCCTCCCCGTGGCTAGCGGGAGAGATGAGCAGTTCTTC

size: many
V: TRBV24-1
J: TRBJ2-5
D: .
CDR3: CATSDPGPTGTQETQYF
DNA: TGTGCCACCAGTGACCCTGGCCCGACAGGAACGCAAGAGACCCAGTACTTC

size: many
V: TRBV2
J: TRBJ2-2
D: .
CDR3: CASSEGWIGGELFF
DNA: TGTGCCAGCAGTGAAGGGTGGATTGGCGGGGAGCTGTTTTTT

size: many
V: TRBV11-2
J: TRBJ2-7
D: .
CDR3: CASSLFGSYEQYF
DNA: TGTGCCAGCAGCTTATTCGGCTCCTACGAGCAGTACTTC

size: many
V: TRBV2
J: TRBJ2-7
D: .
CDR3: CASSRSNEQYF
DNA: TGTGCCAGCAGCCGGTCCAACGAGCAGTACTTC

size: many
V: TRBV19
J: TRBJ1-2
D: TRBD1
CDR3: CASSGQGAGYSYTF
DNA: TGTGCCAGTAGTGGACAGGGGGCTGGCTATAGCTACACCTTC

size: .
V: TRBV19
J: TRBJ1-2
D: .
CDR3: CATNQIGDYGYTF
DNA: TGTGCCACCAACCAGATAGGGGACTATGGCTACACCTTC

size: many
V: TRBV28
J: TRBJ1-1
D: .
CDR3: CASSFTTEAFF
DNA: TGTGCCAGCAGTTTTACCACTGAAGCTTTCTTT

size: .
V: TRBV27
J: TRBJ2-3
D: .
CDR3: CASSYIRASGTDTQYF
DNA: TGTGCCAGCAGTTACATCAGGGCTAGTGGCACAGATACGCAGTATTTT

size: few
V: TRBV5-5
J: TRBJ1-6
D: TRBD1
CDR3: CASSGGQGANSPLHF
DNA: TGTGCCAGCAGCGGGGGACAGGGGGCGAATTCACCCCTCCACTTT

size: many
V: TRBV13
J: TRBJ1-2
D: TRBD1
CDR3: CASSSPGDREDGYTF
DNA: TGTGCCAGCAGCTCGCCCGGAGACAGGGAAGACGGCTACACCTTC

size: many
V: TRBV9
J: TRBJ1-1
D: .
CDR3: CASSLLFAGEAFF
DNA: TGTGCCAGCAGCTTATTATTTGCGGGTGAAGCTTTCTTT

size: .
V: TRBV20-1
J: TRBJ2-3
D: .
CDR3: CSARDSSGNTDTQYF
DNA: TGCAGTGCTAGAGATAGTAGCGGTAACACAGATACGCAGTATTTT

size: many
V: TRBV9
J: TRBJ2-5
D: TRBD2
CDR3: CASSVEAGERETQYF
DNA: TGTGCCAGCAGCGTAGAAGCGGGAGAGAGGGAGACCCAGTACTTC

size: .
V: TRBV19
J: TRBJ2-6
D: .
CDR3: CASSIGWGTGANVLTF
DNA: TGTGCCAGTAGCATAGGGTGGGGGACTGGGGCCAACGTCCTGACTTTC

size: many
V: TRBV28
J: TRBJ1-1
D: .
CDR3: CASTKNTEAFF
DNA: TGTGCCAGCACGAAGAACACTGAAGCTTTCTTT

size: medium-sized
V: TRBV24-1
J: TRBJ2-1
D: TRBD2
CDR3: CATEREGRGEQFF
DNA: TGTGCCACCGAGCGGGAGGGCCGCGGTGAGCAGTTCTTC

size: many
V: TRBV2
J: TRBJ2-5
D: TRBD2
CDR3: CASSEFGLAGPRRETQYF
DNA: TGTGCCAGCAGTGAATTTGGACTAGCGGGACCCAGGAGAGAGACCCAGTACTTC

size: .
V: TRBV12-3/TRBV12-4
J: TRBJ2-7
D: .
CDR3: CASSPGTAYYEQYF
DNA: TGTGCCAGCTCTCCAGGGACGGCCTACTACGAGCAGTACTTC

size: few
V: TRBV28
J: TRBJ2-2
D: TRBD2
CDR3: CASSRAGSTGELFF
DNA: TGTGCCAGCAGTAGAGCGGGGTCCACCGGGGAGCTGTTTTTT

size: .
V: TRBV2
J: TRBJ2-5
D: TRBD2
CDR3: CASSVASGGETQYF
DNA: TGTGCCAGCAGTGTGGCTAGCGGGGGAGAGACCCAGTACTTC

size: .
V: TRBV7-3
J: TRBJ2-5
D: .
CDR3: CASSTYRGFEKTQYF
DNA: TGTGCCAGCAGCACATATAGGGGGTTCGAGAAGACCCAGTACTTC

size: .
V: TRBV20-1
J: TRBJ1-6
D: TRBD1
CDR3: CSATTTGAESPLHF
DNA: TGCAGTGCTACGACGACAGGGGCGGAATCACCCCTCCACTTT

size: many
V: TRBV20-1
J: TRBJ2-2
D: .
CDR3: CSAWTPAGTGELFF
DNA: TGCAGTGCTTGGACTCCCGCGGGCACCGGGGAGCTGTTTTTT

size: few
V: TRBV10-3
J: TRBJ2-2
D: TRBD1
CDR3: CAITLGQGSTGELFF
DNA: TGTGCCATAACACTCGGACAGGGAAGCACCGGGGAGCTGTTTTTT